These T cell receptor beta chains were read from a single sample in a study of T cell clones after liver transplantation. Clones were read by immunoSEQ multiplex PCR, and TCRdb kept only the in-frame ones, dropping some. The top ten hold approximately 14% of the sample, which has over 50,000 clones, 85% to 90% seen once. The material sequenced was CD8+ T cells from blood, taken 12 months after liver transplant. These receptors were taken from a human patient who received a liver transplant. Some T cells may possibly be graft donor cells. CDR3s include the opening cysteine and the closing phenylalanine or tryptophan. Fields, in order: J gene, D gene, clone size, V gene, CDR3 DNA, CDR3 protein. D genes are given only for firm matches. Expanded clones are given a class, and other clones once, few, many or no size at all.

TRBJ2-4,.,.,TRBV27,TGTGCCAGCAGTTATCGACCACTAGCCAAAAACATTCAGTACTTC,CASSYRPLAKNIQYF
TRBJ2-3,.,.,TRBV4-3,TGCGCCAGCAGCCAAGATTACGGGAAGGGGGATACGCAGTATTTT,CASSQDYGKGDTQYF
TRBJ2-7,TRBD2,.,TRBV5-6,TGTGCCAGCAGCTCGGACGAAGCGGGGGACTACGAGCAGTACTTC,CASSSDEAGDYEQYF
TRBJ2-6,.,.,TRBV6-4,TGTGCCAGCAGTAACCGGAGCTCACGACAAAGTCGGGCCAACGTCCTGACTTTC,CASSNRSSRQSRANVLTF
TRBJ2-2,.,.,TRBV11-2,TGTGTATCAGGGCGGGACCCGTCCGGGGAGCTGTTTTTT,CVSGRDPSGELFF
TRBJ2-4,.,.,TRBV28,TGTGCCAGCAGTTTAAGGGAGGCGAGCATTCAGTACTTC,CASSLREASIQYF
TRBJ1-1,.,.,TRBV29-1,TGCAGCGCCCGAACGGGGAACACTGAAGCTTTCTTT,CSARTGNTEAFF
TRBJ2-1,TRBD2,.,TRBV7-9,TGTGCCAGCAGCTTAGGTCCAGCGGGAGTTCCTTACTACAATGAGCAGTTCTTC,CASSLGPAGVPYYNEQFF
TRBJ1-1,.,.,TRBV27,TGTGCCAGCAGTTTAAGGGCTCCGGTGAACACTGAAGCTTTCTTT,CASSLRAPVNTEAFF
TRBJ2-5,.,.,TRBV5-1,TGCGCCAGCACCCCGCCTAGCGAAGAGACCCAGTACTTC,CASTPPSEETQYF
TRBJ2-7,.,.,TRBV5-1,TGCGCCAGCAGCTTGGCCTCGACAGTAGATGGTGGCGGGCAGTACTTC,CASSLASTVDGGGQYF
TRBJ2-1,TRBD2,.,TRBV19,TGTGCCAGTACCTTGACTAGCGGGAGTTATGAGCAGTTCTTC,CASTLTSGSYEQFF
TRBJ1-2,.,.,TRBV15,TGTGCCACCAGCAGAGTTTACGACTATGGCTACACCTTC,CATSRVYDYGYTF
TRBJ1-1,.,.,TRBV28,TGTGCCAGCAGTCGGGACCTTGAAGCTTTCTTT,CASSRDLEAFF
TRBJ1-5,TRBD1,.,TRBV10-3,TGTGCCATCAGCACCCAGGGGGGCAATCAGCCCCAGCATTTT,CAISTQGGNQPQHF
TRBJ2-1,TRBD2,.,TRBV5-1,TGCGCCAGCAGCTTTTCTAGCGGGAGCTCCTACAATGAGCAGTTCTTC,CASSFSSGSSYNEQFF
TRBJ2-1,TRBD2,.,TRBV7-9,TGTGCCAGCAGCTCCGCTCTAGCGGGAGAAGGGGTGAATGAGCAGTTCTTC,CASSSALAGEGVNEQFF
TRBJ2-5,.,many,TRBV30,TGTGCCTGGGGGGGGGCAGATCCCCAGTACTTC,CAWGGADPQYF
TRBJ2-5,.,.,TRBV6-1,TGTGCCACCATAGAGGAGACCCAGTACTTC,CATIEETQYF
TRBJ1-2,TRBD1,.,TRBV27,TGTGCCAGCAGTCCACAGGTCAGGGGGTATGGCTACACCTTC,CASSPQVRGYGYTF
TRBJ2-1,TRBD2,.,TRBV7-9,TGTGCCTACTGGTTACTAGCGGGAGCGGGTGATGAGCAGTTCTTC,CAYWLLAGAGDEQFF
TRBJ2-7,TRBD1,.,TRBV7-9,TGTGCCAGCAGCTCTACAGGGGGCTTTGGCGAGCAGTACTTC,CASSSTGGFGEQYF
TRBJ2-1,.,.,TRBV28,TGTGCCAGCAGTCCCAGGCTGTACAATGAGCAGTTCTTC,CASSPRLYNEQFF
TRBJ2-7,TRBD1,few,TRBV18,TGTGCCAGCTCACCTACAGGGGTCCCGGACGAGCAGTACTTC,CASSPTGVPDEQYF
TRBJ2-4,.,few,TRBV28,TGTGCCAGCAGTTTGGAGGGGAATAGAAACATTCAGTACTTC,CASSLEGNRNIQYF
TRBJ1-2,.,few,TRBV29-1,TGCAGCGTTGAAGCTAATGGCTACACCTTC,CSVEANGYTF
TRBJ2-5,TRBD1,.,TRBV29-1,TGCGGAGGGGACAGGGTTTACTTC,CGGDRVYF
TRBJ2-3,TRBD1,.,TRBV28,TGTGCCAGCAGACGGACAGGGGGCTTCACAGATACGCAGTATTTT,CASRRTGGFTDTQYF
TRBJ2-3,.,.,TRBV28,TGTGCCAGCAGTCCGGTGAACAGGGTGGATACGCAGTATTTT,CASSPVNRVDTQYF
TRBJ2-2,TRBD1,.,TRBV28,TGTGCCAGCGGAGGCCCGGGGACAGCGAACACCGGGGAGCTGTTTTTT,CASGGPGTANTGELFF
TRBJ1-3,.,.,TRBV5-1,TGCGCCAGCACTAAAAACAGGGAGAACACCATATATTTT,CASTKNRENTIYF
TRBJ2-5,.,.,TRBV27,TGTGCCAGCAGCCCGACAGGTTTCCAAGAGACCCAGTACTTC,CASSPTGFQETQYF
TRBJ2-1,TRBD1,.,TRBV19,TGTGCCAGTAGCCCGGGACAGGGGATAAATGAGCAGTTCTTC,CASSPGQGINEQFF
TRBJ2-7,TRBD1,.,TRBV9,TGTGCCAGCAGCGCGGGACAGGGTATCTACGAGCAGTACTTC,CASSAGQGIYEQYF
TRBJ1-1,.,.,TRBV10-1,TGCGCCAGCAGTGAGGTCAGGAACACTGAAGCTTTCTTT,CASSEVRNTEAFF
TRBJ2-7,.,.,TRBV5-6,TGTGCCAGCAGCTCCTTATCCCACTACGAGCAGTACTTC,CASSSLSHYEQYF
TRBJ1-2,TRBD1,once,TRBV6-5,TGTGCCAGCAGTTACCAGGGGGTATATGGCTACACCTTC,CASSYQGVYGYTF
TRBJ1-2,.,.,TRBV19,TGTGCCAGTAGTATAGAAGAGGGGCTCGGCTATGGCTACACCTTC,CASSIEEGLGYGYTF
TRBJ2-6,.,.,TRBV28,TGTGCCAGCAGTTTACCCCATGGGGCCGGAGACATTTCTGGGGCCAACGTCCTGACTTTC,CASSLPHGAGDISGANVLTF
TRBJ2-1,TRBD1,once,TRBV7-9,TGTGCCAGCACCCAGGGGGTCAATGAGCAGTTCTTC,CASTQGVNEQFF
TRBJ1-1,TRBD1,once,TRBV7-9,TGTGCCAGCAGCCACGGGGGACAGATAGCTTTCTTT,CASSHGGQIAFF
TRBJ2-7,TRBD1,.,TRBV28,TGTGCCAGCAGTTTTCCGGGACAGCAGAAGTACTTC,CASSFPGQQKYF
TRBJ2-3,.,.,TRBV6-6,TGTGCCAGCAGTTACTGGAGTGGGAGCACAGATACGCAGTATTTT,CASSYWSGSTDTQYF
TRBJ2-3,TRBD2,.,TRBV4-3,TGCGCCAGCAGCCGGACTAGCGGGAGGGATACGCAGTATTTT,CASSRTSGRDTQYF
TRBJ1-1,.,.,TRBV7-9,TGTGCCAGCAGCGGCCGTGGGCCGATGAACACTGAAGCTTTCTTT,CASSGRGPMNTEAFF
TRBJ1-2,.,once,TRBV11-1,TGTGCCAGCAGCTTAGCAGGGCTGAGAGGCTACACCTTC,CASSLAGLRGYTF
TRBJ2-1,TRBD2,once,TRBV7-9,TGTGCCAGCAGCCCCAAGACTAGCGGGAGGGCAGAGGATGAGCAGTTCTTC,CASSPKTSGRAEDEQFF
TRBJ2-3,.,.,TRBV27,TGTGCCAGCAGTTTCGCAGGGGCCCTAGGCACAGATACGCAGTATTTT,CASSFAGALGTDTQYF
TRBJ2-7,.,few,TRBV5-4,TGTGCCAGCAGCCTTACCTACGAGCAGTACTTC,CASSLTYEQYF
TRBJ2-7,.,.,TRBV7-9,TGTGCCAGCAGCTTAGTGTTGTCAGACTACGAGCAGTACTTC,CASSLVLSDYEQYF
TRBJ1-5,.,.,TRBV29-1,TGCAGCGTCGGGGATTTCAATCAGCCCCAGCATTTT,CSVGDFNQPQHF
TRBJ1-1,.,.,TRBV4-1,TGCGCCAGCAGCCCGATTGGGACCTGGGGCACTGAAGCTTTCTTT,CASSPIGTWGTEAFF
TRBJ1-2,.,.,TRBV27,TGTGCCAGCAGTATCGGGATTTCCTATGGCTACACCTTC,CASSIGISYGYTF
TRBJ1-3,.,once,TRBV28,TGTGCCAGCAGTTCGAGACTTAGGGAGATTGGGGACACCATATATTTT,CASSSRLREIGDTIYF
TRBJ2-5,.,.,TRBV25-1,TGTGCCAGCATGGGGGAGACCCAGTACTTC,CASMGETQYF
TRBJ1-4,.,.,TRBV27,TGTGCCAGCAGCGCGATGTACGGGGGGCAAACTAATGAAAAACTGTTTTTT,CASSAMYGGQTNEKLFF
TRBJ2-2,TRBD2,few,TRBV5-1,TGCGCCAGCAGACCACTAGCGGGGGACACCGGGGAGCTGTTTTTT,CASRPLAGDTGELFF
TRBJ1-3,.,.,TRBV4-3,TGCGCCAGCAGCCAAGAGAGCCCAGGGTCAGGAAACACCATATATTTT,CASSQESPGSGNTIYF